One and the same sample provided the 3 T cell receptor beta chains below, sequenced in a study of radiotherapy plus CTLA-4 blockade in lung cancer (dated by TCRdb to between 2017 and 2018). Library prep was done by the immunoSEQ multiplex PCR assay. TCRdb re-hosts the immuneACCESS table, in-frame sequences only. Its copies lack some clones; in the studies checked, an unresolved V gene accounts for under half of them, and the cause for the rest is not known. Within this sample are some 92,000 clones, with 82% of them counted one time only. Roughly 3.5% of the sample is taken by the ten largest. Sequencing was performed on peripheral blood, taken from a patient treated with radiotherapy plus ipilimumab. The receptor source for this set is a human donor with non-small cell lung cancer who had a partial response to radiotherapy plus ipilimumab.

The rearrangement links TRBV28 to TRBJ2-5; 14 bases are shared with TRBD2. Germline CDR1 is MDHEN and CDR2 is SYDVKM. This CDR3 comprises 16 residues. The V and J ends lost 5 bases and 5 bases, in that order; junction bases with no gene match: 7. The CDR3 here is CASSTRTSGGRETQYF. The DNA of the CDR3 is TGTGCCAGCAGTACGAGGACTAGCGGGGGGAGGGAGACCCAGTACTTC. The whole variable domain, filled in from reference TRBV28 and TRBJ2-5, reads DVKVTQSSRYLVKRTGEKVFLECVQDMDHENMFWYRQDPGLGLRLIYFSYDVKMKEKGDIPEGYSVSREKKERFSLILESASTNQTSMYLCASSTRTSGGRETQYFGPGTRLLVL.

The rearrangement links TRBV30 to TRBJ2-7; no clear D gene. The CDR3 has 15 amino acids. CDR1 GTSNPN and CDR2 SVGIG come from the germline V gene (reference sequence). V lost 0 bases to trimming and J lost 0 bases, with 12 bases between them. In DNA, the CDR3 is TGTGCCTGGAGTGTGAAAACAGTTAGCTCCTACGAGCAGTACTTC. Amino acid sequence: CAWSVKTVSSYEQYF.

In its sample, this clone was seen a few times. The rearrangement joins TRBV19 to TRBJ2-7; unclear D gene. V shed 6 bases and J shed 1 base, with 10 bases lying between them. The CDR3 sequence is 13 residues long. Germline V gives CDR1 LNHDA, CDR2 SQIVND (reference sequence). Written as DNA, the CDR3 is TGTGCCAGTAGCTTTTCACGGTCCTACGAGCAGTACTTC. The encoded protein is CASSFSRSYEQYF.